This T cell receptor (beta chain) was observed in a study of blood T cells in healthy people across ages. Overall study findings and caveats: Since the PBMCs were unsorted, naive and antigen-experienced cells could not be conclusively compared. Age brought a roughly linear fall in TCR beta diversity measured per million T cells. The study regarded diversity estimates from one million T cells as underestimates.

From germline, CDR1 is MGHRA and CDR2 YSYEKL. Trimming took 0 bases from V and 5 from J, leaving 14 bases between them. The CDR3 spans 15 residues. It was with a sample-barcoded 5' primer and a J-beta primer mix that a second PCR of roughly 7 to 12 cycles was run. Via MiXCR, TCRdb re-called the 5' RACE reads, giving one row per CDR3 protein. The sample includes 540,000 or so distinct CDR3 sequences, 47% of them seen just once. With each sample, at least 6 micrograms of total RNA were extracted. As regards this clonotype: The antigen remains undetermined.

The chain is built from TRBV4-1 and TRBJ2-7; either TRBD1 or TRBD2 may supply D (5 bases each). Sample: blood. The TCR sequence derives from a man older than 75 in good health. The CDR3 nucleotides read TGCGCCAGCAGCCAAGAAGTGGGGGTCCCCAACGAGCAGTACTTC. As protein: CASSQEVGVPNEQYF.